A single sample gave rise to the 18 T cell receptor beta chains below, sequenced in a study of T cells in tumors after PD-1 blockade. Profiling relied on immunoSEQ multiplex PCR, and the TCRdb table lists in-frame clones only, not all of them. The table records fewer than 55,000 clones, over 75% of them present only once. Here the sequenced sample was PBMCs, taken before anti-PD-1 treatment. Source of these receptors: a human donor with basal cell carcinoma.

This clone was recorded a few times. V and J are TRBV9 and TRBJ1-2; D may be TRBD1 (6 bases). V dropped 0 bases and J dropped 3 bases, with 12 bases sitting between them. The V gene's germline CDR1 is SGDLS and CDR2 YYNGEE. The CDR3 totals 15 residues. DNA of the CDR3: TGTGCCAGCAGCGTAGTCAGGGGATGGGACTATGGCTACACCTTC. Translated: CASSVVRGWDYGYTF.

This clone occurred a few times. The rearrangement uses TRBV2 and TRBJ2-2; TRBD1 agrees at 8 bases. Trimming removed 11 bases from V and 0 bases from J; junction bases left unmatched: 11. CDR3 size: 16 residues. From germline, CDR1 is SNHLY and CDR2 FYNNEI. The CDR3 region is CASTSGGFANTGELFF. The CDR3 nucleotides are TGTGCCTCCACTTCAGGGGGCTTTGCGAACACCGGGGAGCTGTTTTTT. The full variable domain, rest sourced from reference TRBV2 and TRBJ2-2, is EPEVTQTPSHQVTQMGQEVILRCVPISNHLYFYWYRQILGQKVEFLVSFYNNEISEKSEIFDDQFSVERPDGSNFTLKIRSTKLEDSAMYFCASTSGGFANTGELFFGEGSRLTVL.

The chain links TRBV7-2 to TRBJ2-3; 9 bases map to TRBD2. The length of the CDR3 is 16 residues. Per the germline V gene, CDR1 is SGHTA and CDR2 is FQGNSA. J gave up 5 bases and V 1 base, and 7 bases lay outside the gene matches. This chain's CDR3 is CASSLGASGERDTQYF. CDR3 DNA: TGTGCCAGCAGCTTAGGCGCTAGCGGGGAGAGAGATACGCAGTATTTT.

This chain joins TRBV6-1 and TRBJ2-2; 10 nucleotides match TRBD2. This CDR3 has 17 residues. Trimming cost V 1 base and J 7 bases; bases outside gene matches: 9. Per germline, CDR1 MNHNS and CDR2 SASEGT. CDR3 residues: CASSEGASGGAVGELFF. CDR3 bases: TGTGCCAGCAGTGAAGGGGCGAGCGGGGGGGCCGTCGGGGAGCTGTTTTTT.

The CDR3 loop reads CASSGGSTDTQYF. In DNA form, the CDR3 reads TGTGCCAGCAGTGGGGGTAGCACAGATACGCAGTATTTT. The rearrangement links TRBV6-4 to TRBJ2-3; D not certain. Trimming removed 4 bases at V and 0 bases at J, with 5 bases between. Germline CDR1 and CDR2: MRHNA and SNTAGT. There are 13 residues in the CDR3.

As for this clone: One end of the junction fails to match germline, which may point to a read error. Other DNA variants within this sample encode the same CDR3. The rearrangement links TRBV3-1 (or the pseudogene TRBV3-2) to TRBJ1-5; unclear D gene. The length of the CDR3 is 16 residues. From germline, CDR1 is LGHDT and CDR2 YNNKEL (reference sequence). This CDR3 is CASSQADGSNNQPQHF. CDR3 DNA sequence: TGTGCCAGCAGCCAAGCGGACGGGTCTAACAATCAGCCTCAGCATTTT.

CDR3: CASSLSYEQYF. In DNA, the CDR3 is TGCGCCAGCAGTTTGTCCTACGAGCAGTACTTC. The rearrangement links TRBV10-2 to TRBJ2-7; no clear D gene. This CDR3 contains 11 residues. Germline V gene data show CDR1 as WSHSY and CDR2 as SAAADI. V dropped 5 bases and J dropped 1 base, with 3 bases sitting between them.

This clone has a handful of counts. V gene TRBV6-1 combines with J gene TRBJ2-4; TRBD2 agrees at 7 bases. The CDR3 runs 16 residues. Germline CDR1 is MNHNS and CDR2 is SASEGT. The V gene end was trimmed by 0 bases and the J gene end by 1 base; junction bases not matched to a gene: 3. The CDR3 region is CASSEAGGFAKNIQYF. CDR3 DNA: TGTGCCAGCAGTGAAGCCGGGGGGTTTGCCAAAAACATTCAGTACTTC.

CDR3 sequence: CASSPLAKNIQYF. In nucleotides, the CDR3 is TGTGCCAGCAGCCCTCTAGCCAAAAACATTCAGTACTTC. The chain links TRBV13 to TRBJ2-4; D is uncertain. The CDR3 spans 13 residues. Germline CDR1 and CDR2: PRHDT and FYEKMQ (reference sequence). Trimming removed 5 bases from V and 0 bases from J, with 5 bases in between.

The chain couples TRBV5-1 to TRBJ1-4; 9 nucleotides line up with TRBD1. Germline V lookup: CDR1 SGHRS, CDR2 YFSETQ. With 4 bases clipped from V and 1 base from J, the junction kept 2 bases outside the gene matches. This CDR3 comprises 15 residues. The CDR3 here is CASSTTGGTNEKLFF. The DNA of the CDR3 is TGCGCCAGCAGCACGACAGGGGGAACTAATGAAAAACTGTTTTTT. Variable domain in full (rest from reference TRBV5-1 and TRBJ1-4): KAGVTQTPRYLIKTRGQQVTLSCSPISGHRSVSWYQQTPGQGLQFLFEYFSETQRNKGNFPGRFSGRQFSNSRSEMNVSTLELGDSALYLCASSTTGGTNEKLFFGSGTQLSVL.

This chain links TRBV2 with TRBJ2-1, with 11 nucleotides matching TRBD2. CDR1 SNHLY and CDR2 FYNNEI come from the germline V gene. V was pared by 6 bases and J by 9 bases, with 10 bases of the junction left unmatched. This CDR3 is built from 15 residues. The CDR3 loop reads CASSPGIAGGLEQFF. The CDR3 region has the DNA TGTGCCAGCAGCCCCGGGATAGCGGGGGGGCTTGAGCAGTTCTTC.

The rearrangement joins TRBV7-2 to TRBJ2-3; D is perhaps TRBD2 (6 bases). Germline loops: CDR1 SGHTA, CDR2 FQGNSA. The CDR3 spans 15 residues. The V end lost 5 bases, the J end lost 1 base, and 13 bases lay between the germline ends. This CDR3 is CASSLHGGRTDTQYF. The CDR3 coding sequence is TGTGCCAGCAGCCTTCACGGGGGTCGCACAGATACGCAGTATTTT.

The rearrangement joins TRBV6-4 to TRBJ2-3; TRBD1 or TRBD2 may be the D gene (5 bases each). V gave up 2 bases and J gave up 2 bases, with 11 bases separating them. CDR1 is MRHNA and CDR2 is SNTAGT in the germline V gene. The CDR3 contains 15 residues. CDR3 bases: TGTGCCAGCAGTGACACCCGAGGGGCCACAGATACGCAGTATTTT. Amino acids: CASSDTRGATDTQYF.

The rearrangement joins TRBV7-9 to TRBJ2-2; 8 bases map to TRBD1. Germline CDR1 SEHNR, CDR2 FQNEAQ (reference sequence). Unmatched junction bases numbered 10, after V lost 11 bases and J lost 2 bases. This CDR3 has 15 residues. CDR3 coding DNA: TGTGCCGGACGACCGGGACAGGCAAACACCGGGGAGCTGTTTTTT. Protein: CAGRPGQANTGELFF. The whole variable domain, remainder taken from reference TRBV7-9 and TRBJ2-2, is DTGVSQNPRHKITKRGQNVTFRCDPISEHNRLYWYRQTLGQGPEFLTYFQNEAQLEKSRLLSDRFSAERPKGSFSTLEIQRTEQGDSAMYLCAGRPGQANTGELFFGEGSRLTVL.

V is TRBV5-1 and J is TRBJ1-2; 11 bases fit TRBD1. The V and J ends lost 0 bases and 8 bases, in that order; junction bases with no gene match: 12. There are 17 residues in the CDR3. From germline, CDR1 is SGHRS and CDR2 YFSETQ. In DNA, the CDR3 is TGCGCCAGCAGCTTGGGCCCCACCGGGACAGGGGGTAGGGGCTACACCTTC. Translation gives CASSLGPTGTGGRGYTF.

The V call is TRBV28, the J call TRBJ1-5; TRBD1 agrees at 12 bases. Germline-derived CDR1 and CDR2 are MDHEN and SYDVKM. The CDR3 contains 17 residues. V gave up 2 bases and J gave up 3 bases; unmatched junction bases: 5. CDR3 DNA: TGTGCCAGCAGTTTAAGGGGGACAGGGGGCCTCAATCAGCCCCAGCATTTT. Protein product: CASSLRGTGGLNQPQHF. Looking up the rest from reference TRBV28 and TRBJ1-5 gives the full variable domain: DVKVTQSSRYLVKRTGEKVFLECVQDMDHENMFWYRQDPGLGLRLIYFSYDVKMKEKGDIPEGYSVSREKKERFSLILESASTNQTSMYLCASSLRGTGGLNQPQHFGDGTRLSIL.

By share, this clone ranks as medium-sized. The chain couples TRBV7-6 to TRBJ1-6; D is ambiguous. From germline, CDR1 is SGHVS and CDR2 FNYEAQ. V was pared by 0 bases and J by 0 bases, with 9 bases between. CDR3 length: 17 amino acids. The CDR3, as DNA: TGTGCCAGCAGCTTAGCTACACCAGTCTCCTATAATTCACCCCTCCACTTT. It codes for CASSLATPVSYNSPLHF.

This clone was recorded a few times. J is TRBJ1-2 and V is TRBV5-4; TRBD1 is a possible D gene (6 bases). This CDR3 has 16 amino acids. Trimming pared 0 bases from V and 4 bases from J, leaving 16 bases between. The germline V gene has CDR1 SGHNT and CDR2 YYREEE (reference sequence). CDR3 protein: CASSLAQAGVIYGYTF. The CDR3 region has the DNA TGTGCCAGCAGCTTGGCCCAGGCAGGGGTGATCTATGGCTACACCTTC.